These 31 T cell receptor beta chains were sequenced from one sample in a study of blood T cell repertoires in COVID-19. Generated by immunoSEQ multiplex PCR, the TCRdb table keeps only in-frame clones and is missing some. The sample has hundreds of thousands of clones, around 87% seen once; the top ten hold roughly 6.2%. The sequencing input was peripheral blood. These receptors originate from a man in his fifties or sixties who had recovered from COVID-19.

This clone came up once. The chain uses TRBV5-1 and TRBJ2-2; possibly TRBD1 for D (5 bases). The germline CDR1 and CDR2 sequences are SGHRS and YFSETQ. Trimming cost V 0 bases and J 5 bases, with 14 bases left between them. The CDR3 has 16 amino acids. CDR3: CASSLGNMQGTGELFF. The CDR3 bases are TGCGCCAGCAGCTTGGGCAATATGCAGGGAACCGGGGAGCTGTTTTTT.

The chain is built from TRBV5-1 and TRBJ2-2; 8 bases are shared with TRBD1. The CDR3 is 15 residues long. Germline V gives CDR1 SGHRS, CDR2 YFSETQ. After removal of 8 bases from V and 1 base from J, the junction contained 7 bases not matched to a gene. The CDR3 spells CASTGQGRNTGELFF. As DNA, the CDR3 is TGCGCCAGTACAGGACAGGGCAGGAACACCGGGGAGCTGTTTTTT. The variable domain in full, with the rest retrieved from reference TRBV5-1 and TRBJ2-2, is KAGVTQTPRYLIKTRGQQVTLSCSPISGHRSVSWYQQTPGQGLQFLFEYFSETQRNKGNFPGRFSGRQFSNSRSEMNVSTLELGDSALYLCASTGQGRNTGELFFGEGSRLTVL.

The CDR3 loop reads CASSLGGQGHTDTQYF. The CDR3, as DNA: TGCGCCAGCAGCTTGGGAGGGCAGGGGCACACAGATACGCAGTATTTT. This chain uses TRBV5-1 with TRBJ2-3, with a tentative D call TRBD1 (6 bases). Germline values: CDR1 SGHRS, CDR2 YFSETQ. The CDR3 sequence is 16 residues long. Trimming pared 0 bases from V and 2 bases from J, leaving 13 bases between.

J is TRBJ1-4 and V is TRBV5-1; 7 positions match TRBD1. The V gene's germline CDR1 is SGHRS and CDR2 YFSETQ. J gave up 7 bases and V 3 bases, and 6 bases lay outside the gene matches. The CDR3 sequence is 14 residues long. The DNA of the CDR3 is TGCGCCAGCAGCTCCGCGGGACAGAGTGAAAAACTGTTTTTT. Translation: CASSSAGQSEKLFF. Full variable domain (missing parts from reference TRBV5-1 and TRBJ1-4): KAGVTQTPRYLIKTRGQQVTLSCSPISGHRSVSWYQQTPGQGLQFLFEYFSETQRNKGNFPGRFSGRQFSNSRSEMNVSTLELGDSALYLCASSSAGQSEKLFFGSGTQLSVL.

This clone showed up just a few times. The V call is TRBV27, the J call TRBJ2-7, with D tentatively TRBD2 (6 bases). Germline CDR1 and CDR2: MNHEY and SMNVEV (reference sequence). Deletions cut 2 bases from V and 4 bases from J, with 27 bases between. The CDR3 totals 19 residues. The CDR3 here is CASSLKMSRGTELPYEQYF. The CDR3 DNA is TGTGCCAGCAGTTTAAAAATGAGCCGGGGGACGGAGCTTCCTTACGAGCAGTACTTC.

The rearrangement joins TRBV24-1 to TRBJ2-1; 10 bases are a match to TRBD2. The CDR3 has 17 amino acids. The V and J ends lost 0 bases and 7 bases, in that order; junction bases with no gene match: 8. CDR1 and CDR2 from the germline V gene are KGHDR and SFDVKD. CDR3 loop: CATSDLRAGGLENEQFF. The DNA for the CDR3 is TGTGCCACCAGTGATTTGAGAGCGGGAGGGTTGGAAAATGAGCAGTTCTTC.

The genes are TRBV12-5 and TRBJ2-3, with 14 bases matching TRBD2. CDR1 is LGHNT, CDR2 FRNRAP, per germline. The length of the CDR3 is 16 residues. The V gene end was trimmed by 5 bases and the J gene end by 1 base; junction bases not matched to a gene: 2. The CDR3 spells CASGRGLAGGTDTQYF. As DNA, the CDR3 is TGTGCTAGTGGTCGGGGACTAGCGGGGGGCACAGATACGCAGTATTTT.

A single count supports this clone. V is TRBV30 and J is TRBJ1-1, with D possibly TRBD1 on 5 matching bases. Trimming cost V 1 base and J 0 bases, with 15 bases left between them. This CDR3 has 16 amino acids. Germline V lookup: CDR1 GTSNPN, CDR2 SVGIG (reference sequence). The CDR3 coding sequence is TGTGCCTGGAGTGCTAAAGACAGAGTATTGAACACTGAAGCTTTCTTT. Its translation: CAWSAKDRVLNTEAFF.

J is TRBJ1-5 and V is TRBV28; TRBD1 matches at 8 bases. The junction had 5 bases not matched to a gene; V was cut back by 6 bases and J by 1 base. Germline V gene sequence: CDR1 MDHEN, CDR2 SYDVKM. The CDR3 runs 15 residues. The CDR3 protein is CASRIQGASNQPQHF. CDR3 sequence (DNA): TGTGCCAGCAGAATTCAGGGGGCAAGCAATCAGCCCCAGCATTTT.

This chain uses TRBV27 with TRBJ2-1, with TRBD2 matching 11 bases. The trim removed 4 bases at V and 4 bases at J, leaving 9 bases unmatched. The CDR3 is 17 residues long. Germline assignment: CDR1 MNHEY and CDR2 SMNVEV (reference sequence). The CDR3 DNA reads TGTGCCAGCAGTTCCTCATTCGGGACTAGCGGTTACAATGAGCAGTTCTTC. Residues: CASSSSFGTSGYNEQFF.

The sample holds a few counts of this clone. V gene TRBV10-3 combines with J gene TRBJ2-7; D is undetermined. V shed 10 bases and J shed 2 bases, with 12 bases lying between them. Looked up from germline, CDR1 is ENHRY and CDR2 is SYGVKD. CDR3 length: 12 residues. The CDR3, as DNA: TGTGCCAGCGCACAGAATACCTACGAGCAGTACTTC. This sequence encodes CASAQNTYEQYF.

The chain employs TRBV6-5 and TRBJ2-7; perhaps TRBD1 as D (5 bases). This CDR3 is built from 15 residues. Trimming removed 2 bases at V and 2 bases at J, with 13 bases between. CDR1 is MNHEY and CDR2 is SVGAGI in the germline V gene. The CDR3 loop is CASSYGARWAYEQYF. The DNA for the CDR3 is TGTGCCAGCAGTTACGGGGCCCGGTGGGCCTACGAGCAGTACTTC.

The chain joins TRBV2 to TRBJ2-3; 11 nucleotides line up with TRBD2. Germline CDR1 and CDR2: SNHLY and FYNNEI. The V segment lost 8 bases and the J segment 4 bases; nucleotides outside the gene matches: 8. The CDR3 is 15 residues long. The CDR3 DNA sequence: TGTGCCAGCGGCCGACTAGCGGGGAGGGCAGATACGCAGTATTTT. Translated: CASGRLAGRADTQYF.

This clone has more than one count but fewer than ten. The chain recombines TRBV2 with TRBJ2-5; 7 positions agree with TRBD1. Germline V gives CDR1 SNHLY, CDR2 FYNNEI. V was pared by 6 bases and J by 4 bases, with 11 bases of the junction left unmatched. This CDR3 has 15 residues. This chain's CDR3 is CASRELTGSGETQYF. CDR3 DNA: TGTGCCAGCAGGGAATTGACAGGGTCAGGAGAGACCCAGTACTTC.

Only one count was recorded for this clone. The chain is built from TRBV3-1 (or the pseudogene TRBV3-2) and TRBJ2-7; 12 bases map to TRBD2. The trim removed 5 bases at V and 6 bases at J, leaving 8 bases unmatched. From germline, CDR1 is LGHDT and CDR2 YNNKEL (reference sequence). This CDR3 is 15 amino acids long. The DNA of the CDR3 is TGTGCCAGCAGCGCTTCTAGCGGGGGGGCCAGCGAGCAGTACTTC. It yields the protein CASSASSGGASEQYF.

The chain has TRBV6-5 and TRBJ2-7; TRBD1 might be the D (6 bases). Germline V gene data show CDR1 as MNHEY and CDR2 as SVGAGI. This CDR3 has 14 amino acids. The V end lost 5 bases, the J end lost 5 bases, and 16 bases lay between the germline ends. Here the CDR3 DNA reads TGTGCCAGCAGTCGTCTAACAGGGTACGACGAGCAGTACTTC. Translating gives CASSRLTGYDEQYF.

This sequence joins TRBV3-1 (or the pseudogene TRBV3-2) and TRBJ1-1; maybe TRBD1 (6 bases). Germline V lookup: CDR1 LGHDT, CDR2 YNNKEL (reference sequence). The length of the CDR3 is 14 residues. V was trimmed by 5 bases and J by 5 bases, leaving 15 bases between them. The CDR3 protein is CASSTGTYSTEAFF. The CDR3 DNA is TGTGCCAGCAGCACCGGGACATATTCTACTGAAGCTTTCTTT.

This chain joins TRBV11-2 and TRBJ1-5; TRBD1 is a possible D gene (5 bases). This CDR3 has 15 amino acids. Trimming cost V 5 bases and J 1 base, with 12 bases left between them. Germline V gene sequence: CDR1 SGHAT, CDR2 FQNNGV. The CDR3 here is CASSPSGSSNQPQHF. In DNA form, the CDR3 reads TGTGCCAGCAGCCCGTCAGGGTCGAGCAATCAGCCCCAGCATTTT.

The gene calls are TRBV6-5 and TRBJ2-1; the match to TRBD1 covers 9 bases. With 10 bases clipped from V and 4 bases from J, the junction kept 5 bases outside the gene matches. Germline loops: CDR1 MNHEY, CDR2 SVGAGI. CDR3 length: 13 amino acids. The CDR3 DNA reads TGTGCCATCCGGGACAGGGCTTACAATGAGCAGTTCTTC. Amino acid sequence: CAIRDRAYNEQFF.

The chain employs TRBV7-9 and TRBJ1-6; TRBD1 matches 11 bases. CDR1 is SEHNR and CDR2 is FQNEAQ in the germline V gene (reference sequence). This CDR3 has 14 amino acids. V trimming: 5 bases; J trimming: 8 bases; junction bases outside the gene matches: 2. As DNA, the CDR3 is TGTGCCAGCAGCGGGACAGGGGGGCATTCACCCCTCCACTTT. It encodes CASSGTGGHSPLHF.

The V call is TRBV9, the J call TRBJ2-2; 10 bases agree with TRBD2. Trimming took 0 bases from V and 4 from J; bases not matched to a gene: 3. CDR3 size: 16 residues. CDR1 and CDR2 from the germline V gene are SGDLS and YYNGEE. Here the CDR3 reads CASSVGASGGTGELFF. CDR3 DNA sequence: TGTGCCAGCAGCGTAGGTGCTAGCGGGGGCACCGGGGAGCTGTTTTTT.

This chain connects TRBV5-1 to TRBJ2-1; 10 nucleotides agree with TRBD2. Germline CDR1 is SGHRS and CDR2 is YFSETQ. V shed 1 base, J shed 6 bases, and the junction held 4 bases outside the gene matches. The CDR3 is 15 residues long. CDR3 sequence reads: CASSLTSGIINEQFF. CDR3 nucleotides: TGCGCCAGCAGCTTGACTAGCGGGATCATCAATGAGCAGTTCTTC.

This clone was seen only a few times. The CDR3 nucleotides read TGTGCCAGCAGCTCTACCGGGACTAGCGGGAGGAGTGAGCAGTTCTTC. Encoded protein: CASSSTGTSGRSEQFF. The chain links TRBV7-9 to TRBJ2-1; 15 nucleotides align to TRBD2. The CDR3 runs to 16 residues. V was pared by 4 bases and J by 9 bases, with 7 bases of the junction left unmatched. Per germline, CDR1 SEHNR and CDR2 FQNEAQ (reference sequence).

The CDR3 bases are TGTGCCAGCAAGGCGACTAGCAATTGGGCCGGGGAGCTGTTTTTT. This codes for CASKATSNWAGELFF. The chain is built from TRBV2 and TRBJ2-2; 7 bases line up with TRBD2. The CDR3 has 15 amino acids. V shed 7 bases and J 6 bases; nucleotides not matched to a gene: 11. CDR1 and CDR2 from the germline V gene are SNHLY and FYNNEI.

This sequence joins TRBV7-2 and TRBJ2-1; D may be TRBD1 (6 bases). The V and J ends lost 5 bases and 4 bases respectively, with 18 bases between them. This CDR3 spans 16 amino acids. CDR1 and CDR2 (germline): SGHTA, FQGNSA. CDR3 region: CASSPLTGRGYNEQFF. Written as DNA, the CDR3 is TGTGCCAGCAGCCCATTAACAGGGAGAGGGTACAATGAGCAGTTCTTC.

V is TRBV6-1 and J is TRBJ1-1; D is undetermined. The V end was cut by 2 bases, the J end by 4 bases, with 8 bases between. This CDR3 is 13 amino acids long. The germline gives CDR1 MNHNS, CDR2 SASEGT. This CDR3 reads CASSEIRGTEAFF. Here the CDR3 DNA reads TGTGCCAGCAGTGAAATTCGGGGCACTGAAGCTTTCTTT.

The V call is TRBV15, the J call TRBJ1-4; 9 nucleotides align to TRBD1. Per germline, CDR1 LNHNV and CDR2 YYDKDF (reference sequence). CDR3 length: 16 amino acids. With 1 base clipped from V and 1 base from J, the junction kept 1 base outside the gene matches. DNA of the CDR3: TGTGCCACCAGCAGAGCGGGACAGGGAACTAATGAAAAACTGTTTTTT. This codes for CATSRAGQGTNEKLFF.

This clone was detected many times. The chain is built from TRBV3-1 (or the pseudogene TRBV3-2) and TRBJ2-7, with 9 bases lining up with TRBD1. Germline V lookup: CDR1 LGHDT, CDR2 YNNKEL (reference sequence). The CDR3 contains 16 residues. With V trimmed by 8 bases and J by 3 bases, 14 bases remained unmatched. CDR3 sequence reads: CASAYPTGQGGYEQYF. The CDR3 DNA reads TGTGCCAGCGCGTACCCGACGGGACAGGGAGGCTACGAGCAGTACTTC.

DNA for the CDR3: TGCGCCAGCAGTTTGACAGGGGGCACTGAAGCTTTCTTT. Amino acid sequence: CASSLTGGTEAFF. V and J are TRBV5-1 and TRBJ1-1; 9 bases agree with TRBD1. The germline CDR1 and CDR2 sequences are SGHRS and YFSETQ. V trimming: 5 bases; J trimming: 4 bases; junction bases outside the gene matches: 3. The CDR3 covers 13 residues.

CDR3 residues: CASSLEGRISGNTIYF. The CDR3 DNA reads TGCGCCAGCAGCTTGGAGGGGCGGATCTCTGGAAACACCATATATTTT. V usage is TRBV5-1 and J usage is TRBJ1-3, with D perhaps matching TRBD1 (5 bases). Germline V CDR1 and CDR2: SGHRS, YFSETQ. V lost 0 bases, J lost 0 bases, and 10 bases lay in between. The CDR3 length is 16 residues. Full variable domain (missing parts from reference TRBV5-1 and TRBJ1-3): KAGVTQTPRYLIKTRGQQVTLSCSPISGHRSVSWYQQTPGQGLQFLFEYFSETQRNKGNFPGRFSGRQFSNSRSEMNVSTLELGDSALYLCASSLEGRISGNTIYFGEGSWLTVV.

This chain connects TRBV24-1 to TRBJ1-1, with 10 bases that match TRBD1. The CDR3 sequence is 15 residues long. Per germline, CDR1 KGHDR and CDR2 SFDVKD. With V trimmed by 1 base and J by 4 bases, 2 bases remained unmatched. CDR3 sequence reads: CATSDFRQGATEAFF. CDR3 bases: TGTGCCACCAGTGATTTCAGACAGGGGGCCACTGAAGCTTTCTTT.